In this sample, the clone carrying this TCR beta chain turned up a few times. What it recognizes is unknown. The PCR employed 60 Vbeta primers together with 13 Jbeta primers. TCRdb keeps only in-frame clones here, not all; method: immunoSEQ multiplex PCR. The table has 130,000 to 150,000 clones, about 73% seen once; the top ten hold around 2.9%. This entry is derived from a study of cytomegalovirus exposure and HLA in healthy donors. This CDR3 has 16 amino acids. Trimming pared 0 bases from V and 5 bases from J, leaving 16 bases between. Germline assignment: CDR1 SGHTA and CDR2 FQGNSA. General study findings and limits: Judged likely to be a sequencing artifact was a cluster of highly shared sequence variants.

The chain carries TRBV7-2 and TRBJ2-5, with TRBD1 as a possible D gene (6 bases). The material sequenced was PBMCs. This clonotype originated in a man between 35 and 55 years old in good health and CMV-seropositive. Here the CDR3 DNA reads TGTGCCAGCAGCTTAGCCGCACAGGGCATCCAGGAGACCCAGTACTTC. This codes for CASSLAAQGIQETQYF.